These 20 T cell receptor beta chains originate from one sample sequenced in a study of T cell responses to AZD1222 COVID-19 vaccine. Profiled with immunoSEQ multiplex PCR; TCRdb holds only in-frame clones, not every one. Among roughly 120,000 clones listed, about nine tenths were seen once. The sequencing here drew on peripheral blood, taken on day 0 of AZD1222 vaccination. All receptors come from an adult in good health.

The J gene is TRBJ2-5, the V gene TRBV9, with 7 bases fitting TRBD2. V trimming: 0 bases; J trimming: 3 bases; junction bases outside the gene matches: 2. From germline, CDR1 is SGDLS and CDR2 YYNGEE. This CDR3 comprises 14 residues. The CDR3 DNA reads TGTGCCAGCAGCGTAGAGGGGAGGGAAGAGACCCAGTACTTC. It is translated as CASSVEGREETQYF.

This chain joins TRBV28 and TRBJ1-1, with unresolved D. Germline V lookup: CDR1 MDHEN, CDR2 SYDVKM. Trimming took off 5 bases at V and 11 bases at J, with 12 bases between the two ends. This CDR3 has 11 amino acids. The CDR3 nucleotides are TGTGCCAGCAGTGTTTCAAGGGTGGCTTTCTTT. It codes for CASSVSRVAFF.

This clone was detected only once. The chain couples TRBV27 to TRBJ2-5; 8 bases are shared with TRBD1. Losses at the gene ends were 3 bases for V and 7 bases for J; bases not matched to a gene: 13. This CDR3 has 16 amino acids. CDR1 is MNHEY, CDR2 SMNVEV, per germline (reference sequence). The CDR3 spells CASSFSPPGQGRTQYF. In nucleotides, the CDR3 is TGTGCCAGCAGTTTCAGCCCACCCGGACAGGGAAGGACCCAGTACTTC.

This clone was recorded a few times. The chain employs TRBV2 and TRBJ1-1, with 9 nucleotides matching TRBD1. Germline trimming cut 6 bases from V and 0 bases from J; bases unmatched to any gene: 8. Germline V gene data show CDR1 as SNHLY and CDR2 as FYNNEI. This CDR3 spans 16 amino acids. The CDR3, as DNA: TGTGCCAGCAGAGCCGGGACAGGGTTCATGAACACTGAAGCTTTCTTT. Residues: CASRAGTGFMNTEAFF.

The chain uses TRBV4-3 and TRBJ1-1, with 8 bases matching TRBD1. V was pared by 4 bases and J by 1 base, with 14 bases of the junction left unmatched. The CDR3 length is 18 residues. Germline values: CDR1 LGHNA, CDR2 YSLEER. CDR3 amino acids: CASSLGPDRAERNTEAFF. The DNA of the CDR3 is TGCGCCAGCAGCCTCGGACCGGACAGGGCAGAACGGAACACTGAAGCTTTCTTT.

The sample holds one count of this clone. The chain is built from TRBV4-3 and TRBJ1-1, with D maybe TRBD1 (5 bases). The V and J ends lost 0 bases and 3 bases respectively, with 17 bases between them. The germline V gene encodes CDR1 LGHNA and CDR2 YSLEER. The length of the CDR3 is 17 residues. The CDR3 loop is CASSQDFQGIRDTEAFF. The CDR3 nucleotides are TGCGCCAGCAGCCAAGATTTTCAGGGAATAAGGGACACTGAAGCTTTCTTT.

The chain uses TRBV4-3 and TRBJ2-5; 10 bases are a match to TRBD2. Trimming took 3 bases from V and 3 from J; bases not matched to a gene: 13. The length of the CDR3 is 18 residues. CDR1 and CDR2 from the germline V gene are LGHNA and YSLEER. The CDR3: CASSQSSGGLASKETQYF. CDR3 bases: TGCGCCAGCAGCCAGAGTAGCGGGGGGCTGGCCTCTAAAGAGACCCAGTACTTC.

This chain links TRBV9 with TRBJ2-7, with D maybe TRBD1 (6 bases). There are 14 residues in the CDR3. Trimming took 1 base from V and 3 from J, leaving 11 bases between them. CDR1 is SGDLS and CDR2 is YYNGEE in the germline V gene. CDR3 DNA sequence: TGTGCCAGCAGCGTAACCCAGGGGAGCTACGAGCAGTACTTC. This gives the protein CASSVTQGSYEQYF.

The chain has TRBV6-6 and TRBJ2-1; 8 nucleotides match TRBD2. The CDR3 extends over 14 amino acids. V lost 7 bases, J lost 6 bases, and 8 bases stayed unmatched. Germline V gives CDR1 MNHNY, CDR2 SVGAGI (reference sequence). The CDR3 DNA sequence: TGTGCCAGCACTCCGGGACTAGTGGGCAATGAGCAGTTCTTC. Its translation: CASTPGLVGNEQFF.

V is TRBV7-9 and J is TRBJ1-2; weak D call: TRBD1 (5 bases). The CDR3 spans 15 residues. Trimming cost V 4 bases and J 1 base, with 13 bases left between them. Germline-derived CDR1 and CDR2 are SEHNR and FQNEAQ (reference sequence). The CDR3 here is CASSSIPTVNYGYTF. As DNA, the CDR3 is TGTGCCAGCAGCTCCATCCCGACAGTTAACTATGGCTACACCTTC.

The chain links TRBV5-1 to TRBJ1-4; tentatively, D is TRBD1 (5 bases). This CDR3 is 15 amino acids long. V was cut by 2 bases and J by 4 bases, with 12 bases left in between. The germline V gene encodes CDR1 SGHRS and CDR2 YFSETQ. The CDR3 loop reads CASSFWGGFNEKLFF. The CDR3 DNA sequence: TGCGCCAGCAGCTTCTGGGGCGGATTTAATGAAAAACTGTTTTTT.

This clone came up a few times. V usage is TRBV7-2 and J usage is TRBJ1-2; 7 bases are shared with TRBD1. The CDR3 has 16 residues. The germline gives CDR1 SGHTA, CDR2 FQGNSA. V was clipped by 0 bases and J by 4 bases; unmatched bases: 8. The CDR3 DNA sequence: TGTGCCAGCAGCTTAGCTGGGGCAGGGGGGGGCTATGGCTACACCTTC. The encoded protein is CASSLAGAGGGYGYTF. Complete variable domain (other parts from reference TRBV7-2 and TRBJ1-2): GAGVSQSPSNKVTEKGKDVELRCDPISGHTALYWYRQSLGQGLEFLIYFQGNSAPDKSGLPSDRFSAERTGGSVSTLTIQRTQQEDSAVYLCASSLAGAGGGYGYTFGSGTRLTVV.

The DNA of the CDR3 is TGCGCCAGCAGCTTATTAGTTCGGAACACTGAAGCTTTCTTT. Its translation is CASSLLVRNTEAFF. The chain recombines TRBV5-1 with TRBJ1-1; D unclear. Germline values: CDR1 SGHRS, CDR2 YFSETQ. Trimming cost V 2 bases and J 1 base, with 9 bases left between them. This CDR3 region has 14 residues.

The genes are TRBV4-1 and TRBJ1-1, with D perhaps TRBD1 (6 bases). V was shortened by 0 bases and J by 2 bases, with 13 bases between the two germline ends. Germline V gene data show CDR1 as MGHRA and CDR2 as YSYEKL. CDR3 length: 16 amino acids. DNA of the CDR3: TGCGCCAGCAGCCAAGACCCGAACAGGGTCAACACTGAAGCTTTCTTT. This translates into CASSQDPNRVNTEAFF.

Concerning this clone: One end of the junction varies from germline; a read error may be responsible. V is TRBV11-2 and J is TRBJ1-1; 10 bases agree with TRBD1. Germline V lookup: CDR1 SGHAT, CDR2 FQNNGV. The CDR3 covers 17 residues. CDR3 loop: CASSLGQGGLLATEAFF. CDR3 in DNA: TGTGCCAGCAGTTTAGGACAGGGGGGACTTTTGGCCACTGAAGCTTTCTTT.

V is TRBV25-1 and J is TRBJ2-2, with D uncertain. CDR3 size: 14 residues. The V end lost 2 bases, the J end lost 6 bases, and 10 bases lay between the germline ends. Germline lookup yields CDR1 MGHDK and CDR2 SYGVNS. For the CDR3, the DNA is TGTGCCAGCAGTGAACCGACTTTATCCGGGGAGCTGTTTTTT. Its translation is CASSEPTLSGELFF.

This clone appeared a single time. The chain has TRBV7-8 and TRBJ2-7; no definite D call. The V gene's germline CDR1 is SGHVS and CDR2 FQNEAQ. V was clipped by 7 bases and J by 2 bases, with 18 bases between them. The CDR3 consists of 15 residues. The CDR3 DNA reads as TGTGCCAGCACCCCGGACGCATTACTTACCTACGAGCAGTACTTC. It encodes CASTPDALLTYEQYF.

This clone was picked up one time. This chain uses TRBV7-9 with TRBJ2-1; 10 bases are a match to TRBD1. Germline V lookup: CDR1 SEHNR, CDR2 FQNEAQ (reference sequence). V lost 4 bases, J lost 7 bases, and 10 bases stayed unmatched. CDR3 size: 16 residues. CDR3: CASSSRDRGIFNEQFF. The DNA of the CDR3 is TGTGCCAGCAGCTCCCGGGACAGGGGTATATTTAATGAGCAGTTCTTC.

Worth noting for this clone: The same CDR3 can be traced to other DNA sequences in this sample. DNA for the CDR3: TGTGCCAGCAGTGACGGGATTTCTGGAAACACCATATATTTT. This sequence encodes CASSDGISGNTIYF. V and J are TRBV6-1 and TRBJ1-3, with D uncertain. Trimming shortened V by 3 bases and J by 1 base, and 7 bases separated the two germline ends. CDR3 size: 14 residues. The V gene's germline CDR1 is MNHNS and CDR2 SASEGT.

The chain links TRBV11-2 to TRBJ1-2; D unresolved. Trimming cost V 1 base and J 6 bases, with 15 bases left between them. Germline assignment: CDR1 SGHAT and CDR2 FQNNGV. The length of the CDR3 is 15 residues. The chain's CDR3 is CASSLGPGPENGYTF. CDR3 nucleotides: TGTGCCAGCAGCTTAGGTCCAGGCCCCGAAAATGGCTACACCTTC. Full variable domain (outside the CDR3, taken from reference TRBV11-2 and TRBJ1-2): EAGVAQSPRYKIIEKRQSVAFWCNPISGHATLYWYQQILGQGPKLLIQFQNNGVVDDSQLPKDRFSAERLKGVDSTLKIQPAKLEDSAVYLCASSLGPGPENGYTFGSGTRLTVV.